Shown below are 27 T cell receptor beta chains from a single sample sequenced in a study of blood T cell repertoires in COVID-19. TCRdb keeps only in-frame clones here, not all; method: immunoSEQ multiplex PCR. The sample has around 25,000 clones, roughly 86% seen once; the top ten hold less than 5.5%. Sequenced: peripheral blood. The origin of the receptors is a man aged 45 to 65 with active COVID-19.

The chain has TRBV5-3 and TRBJ2-5, with D unclear. TRBV5-3 is an ORF, and what it does is uncertain. V dropped 6 bases and J dropped 1 base, with 13 bases sitting between them. This CDR3 is built from 14 residues. For the CDR3, the DNA is TGTGCCAGAACCCCGTTGCGTCTCCAAGAGACCCAGTACTTC. Translation: CARTPLRLQETQYF.

This clone has only one observation. V is TRBV24-1 and J is TRBJ2-1; the match to TRBD2 covers 13 bases. J lost 4 bases, V lost 5 bases, and 10 bases had no gene match. Germline CDR1 KGHDR, CDR2 SFDVKD. The CDR3 contains 18 residues. In DNA, the CDR3 is TGTGCCACCAGTGGGATAGGGACTAGCGGGGAAGGATACAATGAGCAGTTCTTC. Protein: CATSGIGTSGEGYNEQFF.

The chain employs TRBV29-1 and TRBJ2-5, with TRBD1 matching 7 bases. The V gene end was trimmed by 7 bases and the J gene end by 0 bases; junction bases not matched to a gene: 2. The CDR3 loop spans 12 amino acids. CDR1 and CDR2 from the germline V gene are SQVTM and ANQGSEA. CDR3 amino acids: CSGGTDQETQYF. Here the CDR3 DNA reads TGCAGCGGTGGGACAGACCAAGAGACCCAGTACTTC.

This clone is classed as medium-sized. V and J are TRBV20-1 and TRBJ1-5, with TRBD1 identical over 8 bases. With 3 bases clipped from V and 11 bases from J, the junction kept 24 bases outside the gene matches. The length of the CDR3 is 18 residues. CDR1 and CDR2 from the germline V gene are DFQATT and SNEGSKA (reference sequence). CDR3 sequence reads: CSASNPDSVRGPLEAQHF. The CDR3 bases are TGCAGTGCTAGTAATCCTGATTCAGTCAGGGGGCCGTTAGAGGCCCAGCATTTT.

The chain couples TRBV6-2 or TRBV6-3 to TRBJ1-2; D unresolved. V gave up 5 bases and J gave up 5 bases, with 15 bases separating them. The CDR3 has 14 residues. Germline assignment: CDR1 MNHEY and CDR2 SVGEGT. DNA of the CDR3: TGTGCCAGCAGTCGCCGATGGAGCGGATATGGCTACACCTTC. Translation: CASSRRWSGYGYTF.

The chain recombines TRBV7-2 with TRBJ2-2; perhaps TRBD2 as D (6 bases). The V gene's germline CDR1 is SGHTA and CDR2 FQGNSA. The CDR3 spans 17 residues. The ends were cut back, 3 bases at V and 5 bases at J, with 19 bases in the middle. CDR3 nucleotide sequence: TGTGCCAGCAGCTTCCACCTTCCGGCCCGGGGGACCGGGGAGCTGTTTTTT. Its protein is CASSFHLPARGTGELFF. Drawing the rest from reference TRBV7-2 and TRBJ2-2, the complete variable domain is GAGVSQSPSNKVTEKGKDVELRCDPISGHTALYWYRQSLGQGLEFLIYFQGNSAPDKSGLPSDRFSAERTGGSVSTLTIQRTQQEDSAVYLCASSFHLPARGTGELFFGEGSRLTVL.

This rearrangement joins TRBV27 to TRBJ2-3; possible D gene TRBD2, 5 bases. The germline gives CDR1 MNHEY, CDR2 SMNVEV (reference sequence). CDR3 length: 14 amino acids. V lost 3 bases, J lost 1 base, and 8 bases lay in between. This chain's CDR3 is CASSFGGRTDTQYF. CDR3 DNA sequence: TGTGCCAGCAGTTTTGGAGGCCGCACAGATACGCAGTATTTT.

This rearrangement joins TRBV5-5 to TRBJ2-1; 12 bases are a match to TRBD1. After removal of 4 bases from V and 7 bases from J, the junction contained 21 bases not matched to a gene. The CDR3 loop spans 20 amino acids. Germline CDR1 is SGHKS and CDR2 is YYEKEE (reference sequence). The CDR3 sequence: CASSKDRDRGLANPGNEQFF. Here the CDR3 DNA reads TGTGCCAGCAGCAAAGACCGGGACAGGGGGCTCGCAAATCCCGGGAATGAGCAGTTCTTC.

The gene calls are TRBV7-2 and TRBJ2-7; the match to TRBD2 covers 8 bases. The J segment lost 4 bases and the V segment lost 1 base, leaving 3 bases of the junction unmatched. The germline CDR1 and CDR2 sequences are SGHTA and FQGNSA. This CDR3 is 14 amino acids long. The CDR3 region is CASSLGTSSYEQYF. The CDR3 bases are TGTGCCAGCAGCTTAGGGACTAGCAGTTACGAGCAGTACTTC.

This clone was observed once. The rearrangement uses TRBV6-2 or TRBV6-3 and TRBJ2-3, with 9 bases fitting TRBD2. Unmatched junction bases numbered 8, after V lost 2 bases and J lost 5 bases. Germline V gene data show CDR1 as MNHEY and CDR2 as SVGEGT. The length of the CDR3 is 16 residues. This CDR3 is CASSYRAGGPRDTQYF. The DNA for the CDR3 is TGTGCCAGCAGTTACAGGGCGGGGGGGCCTCGAGATACGCAGTATTTT.

The DNA of the CDR3 is TGTGCCAGCAGCTTCGGGACAGGGGTCTACAATGAGCAGTTCTTC. This translates into CASSFGTGVYNEQFF. This rearrangement joins TRBV5-4 to TRBJ2-1; TRBD1 matches 10 bases. CDR3 length: 15 residues. The trim removed 2 bases at V and 3 bases at J, leaving 2 bases unmatched. CDR1 is SGHNT and CDR2 is YYREEE in the germline V gene (reference sequence).

J is TRBJ2-3 and V is TRBV18; no clear D gene. Looked up from germline, CDR1 is KGHSH and CDR2 is LQKENI. The CDR3 has 12 amino acids. V gave up 3 bases and J gave up 6 bases, with 7 bases separating them. CDR3 in amino acids: CASSPAVDTQYF. The DNA for the CDR3 is TGTGCCAGCTCACCGGCGGTTGATACGCAGTATTTT.

The rearrangement uses TRBV5-4 and TRBJ1-3, with D perhaps matching TRBD1 (6 bases). From germline, CDR1 is SGHNT and CDR2 YYREEE (reference sequence). CDR3 length equals 15 residues. Trimming stripped 0 bases from V and 4 bases from J, with 11 bases between. For the CDR3, the DNA is TGTGCCAGCAGCTTGGACGGGGGGGCCGGAAACACCATATATTTT. Residues: CASSLDGGAGNTIYF.

The gene calls are TRBV6-2 or TRBV6-3 and TRBJ1-5; possible D gene TRBD1, 5 bases. CDR3 size: 11 residues. Trimming removed 5 bases from V and 12 bases from J, with 11 bases in between. The germline gives CDR1 MNHEY, CDR2 SVGEGT. CDR3 sequence reads: CASSTPGVQHF. The CDR3 DNA is TGTGCCAGCAGTACCCCGGGGGTCCAGCATTTT.

The chain has TRBV19 and TRBJ2-3, with 9 bases matching TRBD2. CDR1 is LNHDA and CDR2 is SQIVND in the germline V gene (reference sequence). V lost 7 bases and J lost 5; bases outside the gene matches: 10. CDR3 length: 15 amino acids. The CDR3, as DNA: TGTGCCAGTACCCCATTTGCGGGGGGGCAAGATACGCAGTATTTT. This gives the protein CASTPFAGGQDTQYF.

This clone was detected once. V usage is TRBV5-1 and J usage is TRBJ2-3, with 8 nucleotides matching TRBD1. The CDR3 length is 16 residues. V was clipped by 0 bases and J by 4 bases; unmatched bases: 7. CDR1 SGHRS and CDR2 YFSETQ come from the germline V gene. The CDR3 region has the DNA TGCGCCAGCAGCTTGGGGCCTGGACAGGGTGCAGATACGCAGTATTTT. The encoded protein is CASSLGPGQGADTQYF.

The V call is TRBV4-1, the J call TRBJ1-2; D is perhaps TRBD1 (5 bases). The CDR3 spans 13 residues. The V end was cut by 3 bases, the J end by 8 bases, with 13 bases between. Germline V gene data show CDR1 as MGHRA and CDR2 as YSYEKL. The CDR3 reads CASSHLKQAGYTF. The DNA of the CDR3 is TGCGCCAGCAGCCACCTTAAACAGGCGGGCTACACCTTC.

The J gene is TRBJ2-7, the V gene TRBV28, with 9 bases matching TRBD1. Germline lookup yields CDR1 MDHEN and CDR2 SYDVKM. Trimming removed 3 bases from V and 4 bases from J; junction bases left unmatched: 7. This CDR3 contains 15 residues. The CDR3 sequence: CASSFLGTGKYEQYF. In DNA form, the CDR3 reads TGTGCCAGCAGTTTTCTGGGGACAGGGAAATACGAGCAGTACTTC. The full variable domain, completed using reference TRBV28 and TRBJ2-7, is DVKVTQSSRYLVKRTGEKVFLECVQDMDHENMFWYRQDPGLGLRLIYFSYDVKMKEKGDIPEGYSVSREKKERFSLILESASTNQTSMYLCASSFLGTGKYEQYFGPGTRLTVT.

The gene calls are TRBV7-6 and TRBJ2-3; D is perhaps TRBD2 (6 bases). Germline V lookup: CDR1 SGHVS, CDR2 FNYEAQ. The CDR3 is 15 amino acids. V shed 1 base and J shed 3 bases, with 11 bases lying between them. CDR3 in DNA: TGTGCCAGCAGCTTAGTGGGACTCCTAACAGATACGCAGTATTTT. Protein sequence: CASSLVGLLTDTQYF.

The V call is TRBV7-2, the J call TRBJ2-7, with TRBD1 as a possible D gene (5 bases). CDR3 length: 15 amino acids. Per germline, CDR1 SGHTA and CDR2 FQGNSA. V lost 2 bases, J lost 0 bases, and 11 bases lay in between. The CDR3 region has the DNA TGTGCCAGCAGCTTATTGTATAGGGGCTCCTACGAGCAGTACTTC. Translated, it gives CASSLLYRGSYEQYF.

The chain couples TRBV6-1 to TRBJ2-2; 11 bases agree with TRBD1. CDR1 is MNHNS and CDR2 is SASEGT in the germline V gene. The CDR3 consists of 16 residues. The V and J ends lost 3 bases and 4 bases, in that order; junction bases with no gene match: 4. CDR3 in DNA: TGTGCCAGCAGTGAGGGACAGGGGGGTTTCACCGGGGAGCTGTTTTTT. It is translated as CASSEGQGGFTGELFF.

This chain uses TRBV21-1 with TRBJ2-1; TRBD1, the D gene given by the table, was not confirmed from the DNA. TRBV21-1 is listed as a pseudogene. The CDR3 loop spans 14 amino acids. CDR3 nucleotides: TGTGCCAGCAGCAAACAGGGGGTTTACAATGAGCAGTTCTTC. It is translated as CASSKQGVYNEQFF.

This clone occurred once. The chain combines TRBV5-5 with TRBJ1-4; weak D call: TRBD1 (5 bases). Trimming stripped 0 bases from V and 8 bases from J, with 11 bases between. The germline gives CDR1 SGHKS, CDR2 YYEKEE (reference sequence). The CDR3 spans 14 residues. The chain's CDR3 is CASSLGQAGEKLFF. CDR3 coding DNA: TGTGCCAGCAGCTTGGGCCAGGCAGGGGAAAAACTGTTTTTT.

V usage is TRBV5-6 and J usage is TRBJ1-1; D is possibly TRBD1 (6 bases). Germline CDR1 reads SGHDT; CDR2 reads YYEEEE. The CDR3 totals 17 residues. V shed 2 bases and J shed 6 bases, with 23 bases lying between them. The CDR3 reads CASSLQGSRGWDAEAFF. The CDR3 DNA reads TGTGCCAGCAGCTTACAGGGCTCAAGGGGTTGGGACGCTGAAGCTTTCTTT.

The chain has TRBV2 and TRBJ2-5; maybe TRBD2 (5 bases). Trimming removed 0 bases from V and 6 bases from J, with 23 bases in between. The CDR3 covers 18 residues. Germline CDR1 reads SNHLY; CDR2 reads FYNNEI. CDR3 region: CASSEALGSADVRKTQYF. The CDR3 bases are TGTGCCAGCAGTGAAGCGCTTGGGTCAGCGGACGTCAGGAAGACCCAGTACTTC.

The chain is built from TRBV4-3 and TRBJ2-7, with a possible D match to TRBD2 (6 bases). The CDR3 is 16 residues long. V was clipped by 1 base and J by 0 bases, with 13 bases between them. The germline V gene has CDR1 LGHNA and CDR2 YSLEER. CDR3 residues: CASSQAGPGSSYEQYF. The CDR3 DNA reads as TGCGCCAGCAGCCAAGCTGGGCCCGGGAGCTCCTACGAGCAGTACTTC.

The rearrangement joins TRBV2 to TRBJ2-2; TRBD2 matches at 10 bases. The ends lost 8 bases at V and 6 bases at J; junction bases unmatched: 9. The CDR3 totals 15 residues. Germline V gene lookup returns CDR1 SNHLY and CDR2 FYNNEI. CDR3 sequence reads: CASSGLAGAPGELFF. Written as DNA, the CDR3 is TGTGCCAGCTCAGGTCTAGCGGGAGCCCCCGGGGAGCTGTTTTTT.